This TCR beta chain stems from a study of T-cell memory formation after mild COVID-19. Study-level background: For the most part, TCR clusters were specific to one donor.

TCRdb reprocessed the 5' RACE reads with MiXCR, giving one entry per CDR3 protein. The table lists about 450,000 distinct CDR3 sequences, about a quarter of them singletons, with roughly 13% in the top ten. Worth noting for this clonotype: What it binds is unknown.

General study findings and limits: Clones that contracted from day 15 to 85 had balanced CD4/CD8; later expanders were CD4+ biased. Memory from before infection featured some responding clones, which suggests cross-reactive memory joined.

V was shortened by 6 bases and J by 2 bases, with 11 bases between the two germline ends. Germline lookup yields CDR1 SNHLY and CDR2 FYNNEI. The CDR3 covers 13 residues. The chain recombines TRBV2 with TRBJ2-7; weak D call: TRBD1 (6 bases). This TCR came from an adult woman who had mild COVID-19 (a few samples of this study predate the infection). Cell type and time point are not known. Sequencing input: PBMCs or a T cell subset sorted from them (not recorded which). The CDR3 is CASSEGEPYEQYF. CDR3 nucleotides: TGTGCCAGCAGCGAGGGGGAGCCCTACGAGCAGTACTTC.